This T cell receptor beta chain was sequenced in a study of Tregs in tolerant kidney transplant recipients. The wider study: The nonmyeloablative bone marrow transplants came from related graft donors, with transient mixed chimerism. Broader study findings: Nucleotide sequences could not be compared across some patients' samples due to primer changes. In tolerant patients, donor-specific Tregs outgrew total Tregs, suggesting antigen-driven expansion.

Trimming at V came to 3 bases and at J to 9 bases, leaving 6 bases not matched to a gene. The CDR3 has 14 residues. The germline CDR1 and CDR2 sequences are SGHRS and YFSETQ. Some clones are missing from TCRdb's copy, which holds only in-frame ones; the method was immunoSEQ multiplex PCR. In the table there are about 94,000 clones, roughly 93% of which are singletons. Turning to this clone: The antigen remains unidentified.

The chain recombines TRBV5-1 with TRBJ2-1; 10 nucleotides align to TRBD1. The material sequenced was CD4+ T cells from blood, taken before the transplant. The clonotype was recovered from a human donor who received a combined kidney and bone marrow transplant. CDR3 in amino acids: CASSSRQGASEQFF. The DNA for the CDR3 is TGCGCCAGCAGCTCGCGACAGGGGGCTTCTGAGCAGTTCTTC.